These T cell receptor beta chains were read from a single sample in a study of identical twins. Via MiXCR, TCRdb re-called the 5' RACE reads, giving one row per CDR3 protein. The table lists under 900,000 distinct CDR3 sequences, 12% of them singletons, with around 1.5% in the top ten. These data were likewise used in another study, on yellow fever vaccine responses in identical twins.

Sequencing used PBMCs. The receptor set was obtained from a woman aged 18 to 35 in good health. CDR3s include the opening cysteine and the closing phenylalanine or tryptophan. Fields, in order: clone size, J gene, D gene, CDR3 length, V gene, CDR3 DNA, CDR3 protein. A D gene is named only where the DNA matches it firmly. Clone size is given for some rows only: seen once, a few or many times, or a class if the clone is expanded.

>few|TRBJ1-2|TRBD1|11|TRBV29-1
TGCAGCGCTGGACAGGTATATGGCTACACCTTC
CSAGQVYGYTF
>few|TRBJ1-5|-|13|TRBV27
TGTGCCAGCAGTTTTGGGATAAATCAGCCCCAGCATTTT
CASSFGINQPQHF
>many|TRBJ2-2|-|14|TRBV12-3/TRBV12-4
TGTGCCAGCAGTTTTTTAAGGGACACCGGGGAGCTGTTTTTT
CASSFLRDTGELFF
>-|TRBJ2-2|-|15|TRBV28
TGTGCCAGCAGTTTTCGGACAGTTAACACCGGGGAGCTGTTTTTT
CASSFRTVNTGELFF
>few|TRBJ2-7|TRBD1|15|TRBV10-2
TGCGCCAGCAGTGAGCCTGGGCACAGGGGGTACGAGCAGTACTTC
CASSEPGHRGYEQYF
>-|TRBJ2-1|-|16|TRBV11-3
TGTGCCAGCAGCCCCAGACTAGTTGAGTCCTACAATGAGCAGTTCTTC
CASSPRLVESYNEQFF
>few|TRBJ2-1|-|18|TRBV12-5
TGTGCTAGTGGTGCTCCACCCGGGGCTTCGAGCTCCTACAATGAGCAGTTCTTC
CASGAPPGASSSYNEQFF
>many|TRBJ2-2|TRBD1|13|TRBV10-3
TGTGCCAACGGACAGGCGGTCACCGGGGAGCTGTTTTTT
CANGQAVTGELFF
>-|TRBJ2-3|TRBD1|15|TRBV18
TGTGCCAGCTCACCATGGGACAGGAACACAGATACGCAGTATTTT
CASSPWDRNTDTQYF
>-|TRBJ2-3|TRBD2|17|TRBV5-1
TGCGCCAGCAGCTTCGCTTCGACTAGCCTGAGCACAGATACGCAGTATTTT
CASSFASTSLSTDTQYF
>-|TRBJ2-3|TRBD2|17|TRBV6-5
TGTGCCAGCAGTTACTCGGCAGCGGGGCTTCTGGCAGATACGCAGTATTTT
CASSYSAAGLLADTQYF
>few|TRBJ2-2|-|14|TRBV2
TGTGCCAGCAGCGCCACAGGGTACACCGGGGAGCTGTTTTTT
CASSATGYTGELFF
>-|TRBJ1-2|-|12|TRBV2
TGTGCCAGCAGGTCCCTTTCGGAAGGCTACACCTTC
CASRSLSEGYTF
>-|TRBJ2-5|-|16|TRBV6-1
TGTGCCAGCAGTTTAAGCGCCCATCTAGGGGTGGAGACCCAGTACTTC
CASSLSAHLGVETQYF
>few|TRBJ2-7|-|12|TRBV20-1
TGCAGTGCTAAGCTTTTAGCCTACGAGCAGTACTTC
CSAKLLAYEQYF
>-|TRBJ2-3|-|17|TRBV12-3/TRBV12-4
TGTGCCAGCAGTTTTTGGGGGACCACACCCCCCGGAGATACGCAGTATTTT
CASSFWGTTPPGDTQYF
>many|TRBJ1-3|-|13|TRBV12-3/TRBV12-4
TGTGCCAGCAGTAACGGGGGGACAAACACCATATATTTT
CASSNGGTNTIYF
>few|TRBJ2-1|-|16|TRBV3-1
TGTGCCAGCAGCGCTACCGGGACAAAATCATACAATGAGCAGTTCTTC
CASSATGTKSYNEQFF
>many|TRBJ2-1|TRBD2|15|TRBV4-2
TGTGCCAGCAGTCCCAGCGGGAGCGCCTACAATGAGCAGTTCTTC
CASSPSGSAYNEQFF
>few|TRBJ2-5|-|15|TRBV15
TGTGCCACCAGCAGTGGCGAGGAGGTTAGGGAGACCCAGTACTTC
CATSSGEEVRETQYF
>-|TRBJ2-3|-|15|TRBV24-1
TGTGCCACCAGTGAAACAGACAGGAGCACAGATACGCAGTATTTT
CATSETDRSTDTQYF
>many|TRBJ1-1|-|13|TRBV10-3
TGTGCCATCACCAACGGGGGTAAAACTGAAGCTTTCTTT
CAITNGGKTEAFF
>-|TRBJ1-2|-|13|TRBV13
TGTGCCAGCGGAGACAGATCTAACTATGGCTACACCTTC
CASGDRSNYGYTF
>few|TRBJ1-2|TRBD1|15|TRBV5-1
TGCGCCAGCAGCAACGACGGACAGGGGAACTATGGCTACACCTTC
CASSNDGQGNYGYTF
>many|TRBJ2-3|-|14|TRBV11-2
TGTGCCAGCAGCTCGGTGCAGGGGATAGCTACGCAGTATTTT
CASSSVQGIATQYF
>few|TRBJ1-1|-|14|TRBV10-3
TGTGCCATCAGTGAGTCGAAGTGGCAATTTGAAGCTTTCTTT
CAISESKWQFEAFF
>many|TRBJ2-5|-|17|TRBV20-1
TGCAGTGCCCAAGGGCGACTCCAAGAACTAAAGTCAGAGCCCCAGTACTTC
CSAQGRLQELKSEPQYF
>-|TRBJ2-1|-|16|TRBV4-1
TGCGCCAGCAGCCAAGATGCCAGTAGCTCCTACAATGAGCAGTTCTTC
CASSQDASSSYNEQFF
>-|TRBJ1-5|TRBD1|13|TRBV20-1
TGCAGTGCTGACAGGGGGAGGTATCAGCCCCAGCATTTT
CSADRGRYQPQHF
>-|TRBJ2-7|-|11|TRBV2
TGTGCCAGCAGACTCGAAACTGAGCAGTACTTC
CASRLETEQYF
>many|TRBJ2-1|TRBD1|13|TRBV29-1
TGCAGCGTTGAGGGGACAGCTTACAATGAGCAGTTCTTC
CSVEGTAYNEQFF
>many|TRBJ2-3|-|13|TRBV27
TGTGCCAGCAGTTTCCAGCTTACAGATACGCAGTATTTT
CASSFQLTDTQYF
>few|TRBJ1-1|-|13|TRBV10-3
TGTGCCATCAGTGAGAAAGGTGGCGCTGAAGCTTTCTTT
CAISEKGGAEAFF
>many|TRBJ2-1|TRBD1|16|TRBV11-3
TGTGCCAGCAGCCCCGCGGGACAGGGGGGATACAATGAGCAGTTCTTC
CASSPAGQGGYNEQFF
>few|TRBJ2-3|TRBD2|21|TRBV11-2
TGTGCCAGCAGTCCCCCTCCCGGGACTAGGTTCACGCTTAAACACACAGATACGCAGTATTTT
CASSPPPGTRFTLKHTDTQYF